What follows are 2 T cell receptor beta chains derived from one specimen sequenced in a study of blood T cell repertoires in COVID-19. Profiling relied on immunoSEQ multiplex PCR, and the TCRdb table lists in-frame clones only, not all of them. Of fewer than 300,000 clones listed, around 84% are singletons. The sequencing input was peripheral blood. The receptors here all came from a man aged 50-60 years with COVID-19, enrolled during active disease.

The chain recombines TRBV5-1 with TRBJ2-7, with D possibly matching TRBD2 (7 bases). V was trimmed by 1 base and J by 6 bases, leaving 17 bases between them. The length of the CDR3 is 15 residues. Germline V gene data show CDR1 as SGHRS and CDR2 as YFSETQ. CDR3 sequence (DNA): TGCGCCAGCAGCTTGTGGCCGGACAGCGGGGTCGAGCAGTACTTC. Translated: CASSLWPDSGVEQYF.

The chain is built from TRBV19 and TRBJ2-1; possible D gene TRBD2, 6 bases. The CDR3 runs 13 residues. The germline V gene has CDR1 LNHDA and CDR2 SQIVND (reference sequence). V dropped 3 bases and J dropped 9 bases, with 12 bases sitting between them. Here the CDR3 reads CASSMGRRGEQFF. As DNA, the CDR3 is TGTGCCAGTAGTATGGGACGGAGGGGTGAGCAGTTCTTC.